This section outlines one T cell receptor beta chain sequence together with its context. The entry originates in a study of T cell changes during pregnancy in multiple sclerosis. The data were produced by immunoSEQ multiplex PCR, yet TCRdb's version contains in-frame clones alone and is incomplete. Among about 72,000 clones listed, 90% to 95% were seen once. Germline V gene sequence: CDR1 MGHRA, CDR2 YSYEKL. The CDR3 consists of 13 residues. Trimming shortened V by 3 bases and J by 3 bases, and 9 bases separated the two germline ends. This clonotype was sampled from a female donor in good health, enrolled as a control in a pregnancy study. V gene TRBV4-1 combines with J gene TRBJ2-7; D uncertain. Specimen: peripheral blood, collected in the third trimester of pregnancy. CDR3 in amino acids: CASSHATDYEQYF. CDR3 sequence (DNA): TGCGCCAGCAGCCACGCTACAGACTACGAGCAGTACTTC.